This TCR beta chain appears in the sequencing data of a study of blood T cells in healthy people across ages. CDR3 length: 16 amino acids. Notes on this clonotype: A read error may produce the germline difference seen at one junction end.

Then a second PCR, running roughly 7 to 11 cycles, was carried out with a sample-barcoded 5' primer and a J-beta primer mix. MiXCR was run by TCRdb on the 5' RACE reads, yielding one entry per CDR3 protein. This table has fewer than 900,000 distinct CDR3 sequences, about 37% appearing once. A minimum of 6 micrograms of total RNA was extracted per sample. Sequenced input: blood. The receptor was derived from a man younger than 30 in good health. The genes are TRBV12-3 or TRBV12-4 and TRBJ1-1; D perhaps matches TRBD1 (6 bases). CDR3 loop: CANSLTTGSWRTEAFF. For the CDR3, the DNA is TGTGCCAACAGTCTAACAACAGGGTCATGGAGGACTGAAGCTTTCTTT.